Here is one T cell receptor (beta chain) with its context. As yet, its antigen is unknown. This sample is part of a study of post-analysis software for immune sequencing data. General study findings and limits: For normalized Chao1 diversity, multiple sclerosis patients scored significantly lower than controls did. Elevated frequency relative to controls characterized four to six TRBV segments in patients, TRBV5-6, TRBV5-1 and TRBV20-1 among them.

Germline V gives CDR1 DFQATT, CDR2 SNEGSKA (reference sequence). The CDR3 extends over 16 amino acids. V lost 5 bases and J 3 bases, leaving 21 bases between the germline ends. Prepared TCR beta cDNA libraries contained unique molecular identifiers. Each CDR3 protein gets one entry after TCRdb re-called the PCR reads with MiXCR. Here the sample spans roughly 800,000 distinct CDR3 sequences, 53% being singletons. Sequencing input: blood. The sequence derives from a girl aged 10 to 17 with multiple sclerosis. This chain connects TRBV20-1 to TRBJ2-3; the D call may be TRBD1 or TRBD2 (5 bases each). CDR3 protein: CSAAPGTLSGTDTQYF. DNA of the CDR3: TGCAGTGCTGCTCCCGGGACCCTATCAGGGACAGATACGCAGTATTTT.